Shown below are 17 T cell receptor beta chains from a single sample sequenced in a study of cytomegalovirus exposure and HLA in healthy donors. Clones were read by immunoSEQ multiplex PCR, and TCRdb kept only the in-frame ones, dropping some. The sample holds around 70,000 clones, 94% seen once. Sequenced sample: PBMCs. All receptors come from a man in his late teens or twenties in good health and CMV-seropositive.

V and J are TRBV10-3 and TRBJ1-6; a possible D gene is TRBD1 (5 bases). From germline, CDR1 is ENHRY and CDR2 SYGVKD. There are 13 residues in the CDR3. V gave up 3 bases and J gave up 8 bases, with 8 bases separating them. The CDR3 here is CAISEGGDSPLHF. The CDR3 DNA reads TGTGCCATCAGTGAAGGAGGGGATTCACCCCTCCACTTT.

V gene TRBV19 combines with J gene TRBJ1-4; 7 nucleotides align to TRBD1. Losses at the gene ends were 9 bases for V and 1 base for J; bases not matched to a gene: 14. The CDR3 has 17 amino acids. Germline V lookup: CDR1 LNHDA, CDR2 SQIVND (reference sequence). Here the CDR3 reads CASPGQEGELTNEKLFF. Here the CDR3 DNA reads TGTGCCAGCCCTGGACAGGAGGGCGAATTAACTAATGAAAAACTGTTTTTT.

The rearrangement links TRBV6-4 to TRBJ2-2; TRBD2 is a possible D gene (6 bases). The CDR3 has 17 residues. Germline lookup yields CDR1 MRHNA and CDR2 SNTAGT. The V end lost 4 bases, the J end lost 4 bases, and 19 bases lay between the germline ends. CDR3 nucleotides: TGTGCCAGCAGTGCGAAGTATTTACGGGGAGGCACCGGGGAGCTGTTTTTT. It encodes CASSAKYLRGGTGELFF.

The CDR3 is CASGERADTQYF. Written as DNA, the CDR3 is TGTGCCAGCGGAGAACGAGCAGATACGCAGTATTTT. J is TRBJ2-3 and V is TRBV9; D gene ambiguous. Per germline, CDR1 SGDLS and CDR2 YYNGEE. The V and J ends lost 7 bases and 4 bases respectively, with 10 bases between them. This CDR3 has 12 residues.

This chain uses TRBV28 with TRBJ2-4; no clear D. CDR1 is MDHEN, CDR2 SYDVKM, per germline. Trimming pared 3 bases from V and 0 bases from J, leaving 6 bases between. The CDR3 is 14 amino acids. The CDR3 coding sequence is TGTGCCAGCAGTTTGAGGATAGCCAAAAACATTCAGTACTTC. Translation gives CASSLRIAKNIQYF.

This chain uses TRBV10-3 with TRBJ1-3, with D uncertain. Germline V gives CDR1 ENHRY, CDR2 SYGVKD. Trimming removed 3 bases at V and 0 bases at J, with 9 bases between. The CDR3 spans 15 residues. CDR3 in amino acids: CAISDSGSSGNTIYF. The CDR3 nucleotides are TGTGCCATCAGTGACTCGGGGTCCTCTGGAAACACCATATATTTT.

This chain uses TRBV28 with TRBJ1-3; D call uncertain. The CDR3 is made up of 12 amino acids. Germline assignment: CDR1 MDHEN and CDR2 SYDVKM. Trimming took 3 bases from V and 6 from J, leaving 6 bases between them. CDR3 amino acids: CASSFLANTIYF. CDR3 coding DNA: TGTGCCAGCAGTTTTTTAGCAAACACCATATATTTT.

This chain joins TRBV5-6 and TRBJ2-1; D may be TRBD2 (6 bases). Germline CDR1 and CDR2: SGHDT and YYEEEE. The V end was cut by 4 bases, the J end by 7 bases, with 12 bases between. This CDR3 is 13 amino acids long. The CDR3 nucleotides read TGTGCCAGCAGCCCGGACTACGGTAATGAGCAGTTCTTC. Translated: CASSPDYGNEQFF.

The chain joins TRBV28 to TRBJ2-1; D is possibly TRBD2 (5 bases). Germline loops: CDR1 MDHEN, CDR2 SYDVKM. Trimming cost V 8 bases and J 12 bases, with 14 bases left between them. There are 11 residues in the CDR3. CDR3 sequence: CASRGRTRQFF. The CDR3 DNA reads as TGTGCCAGCCGAGGGCGCACAAGGCAGTTCTTC.

This clone was seen just once. This chain connects TRBV11-2 to TRBJ1-1, with D possibly being TRBD1 (5 bases). This CDR3 comprises 16 residues. Deletions cut 5 bases from V and 0 bases from J, with 16 bases between. CDR1 SGHAT and CDR2 FQNNGV come from the germline V gene. CDR3 region: CASSLPGAGMNTEAFF. The CDR3 DNA follows: TGTGCCAGCAGCCTCCCTGGGGCGGGAATGAACACTGAAGCTTTCTTT.

The V and J genes are TRBV19 and TRBJ2-7; 14 nucleotides agree with TRBD2. Germline V CDR1 and CDR2: LNHDA, SQIVND (reference sequence). J lost 3 bases, V lost 3 bases, and 13 bases had no gene match. The CDR3 covers 19 residues. As DNA, the CDR3 is TGTGCCAGTAGTATCGACGGGACTAGCGGGAGTCTAGGATACTACGAGCAGTACTTC. Its protein is CASSIDGTSGSLGYYEQYF.

The chain couples TRBV29-1 to TRBJ2-3; D is ambiguous. CDR3 length: 13 residues. Looked up from germline, CDR1 is SQVTM and CDR2 is ANQGSEA. Trimming cost V 0 bases and J 2 bases, with 6 bases left between them. Here the CDR3 reads CSVEDLITDTQYF. CDR3 in DNA: TGCAGCGTTGAAGATCTTATCACAGATACGCAGTATTTT.

This chain joins TRBV27 and TRBJ2-1; 9 bases map to TRBD2. The CDR3 has 16 residues. Unmatched junction bases numbered 13, after V lost 8 bases and J lost 5 bases. CDR1 MNHEY and CDR2 SMNVEV come from the germline V gene (reference sequence). The CDR3 DNA is TGTGCCAGCTCGCGGAATAGCGGGAGACTCCACAATGAGCAGTTCTTC. It codes for CASSRNSGRLHNEQFF.

The V and J genes are TRBV9 and TRBJ2-3, with a possible D match to TRBD2 (5 bases). Germline V CDR1 and CDR2: SGDLS, YYNGEE. V lost 0 bases and J 4 bases, leaving 9 bases between the germline ends. The CDR3 totals 14 residues. Here the CDR3 DNA reads TGTGCCAGCAGCGTAGTTACGGGGTCAGATACGCAGTATTTT. Translating it yields CASSVVTGSDTQYF.

The chain is built from TRBV9 and TRBJ2-6; possibly TRBD2 for D (6 bases). CDR3 size: 15 residues. CDR1 is SGDLS, CDR2 YYNGEE, per germline. V was shortened by 3 bases and J by 2 bases, with 9 bases between the two germline ends. This chain's CDR3 is CASSATSTGANVLTF. As DNA, the CDR3 is TGTGCCAGCAGCGCGACTAGTACTGGGGCCAACGTCCTGACTTTC.

The chain has TRBV27 and TRBJ2-7, with D unclear. The CDR3 covers 18 residues. Trimming shortened V by 3 bases and J by 1 base, and 22 bases separated the two germline ends. Per germline, CDR1 MNHEY and CDR2 SMNVEV (reference sequence). The CDR3 spells CASSFGVGADDQSYEQYF. CDR3 nucleotides: TGTGCCAGCAGTTTCGGCGTCGGTGCGGATGATCAATCCTACGAGCAGTACTTC.

V usage is TRBV7-3 and J usage is TRBJ2-3; a possible D gene is TRBD2 (5 bases). Trimming stripped 4 bases from V and 14 bases from J, with 22 bases between. The CDR3 spans 14 residues. CDR1 is SGHTA and CDR2 is FQGTGA in the germline V gene. CDR3 bases: TGTGCCAGCAGCTCCTCTGCATCGGACTTTATATTGTATTTT. Translation gives CASSSSASDFILYF.